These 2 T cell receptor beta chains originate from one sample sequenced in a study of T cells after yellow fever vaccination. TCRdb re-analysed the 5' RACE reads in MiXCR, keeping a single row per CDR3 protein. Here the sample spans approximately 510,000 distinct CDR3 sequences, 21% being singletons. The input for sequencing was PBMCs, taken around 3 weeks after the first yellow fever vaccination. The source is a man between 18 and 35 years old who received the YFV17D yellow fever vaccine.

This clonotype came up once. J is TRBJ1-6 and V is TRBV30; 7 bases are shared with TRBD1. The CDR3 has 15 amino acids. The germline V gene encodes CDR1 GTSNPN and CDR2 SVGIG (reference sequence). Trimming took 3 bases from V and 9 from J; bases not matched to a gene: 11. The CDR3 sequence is CAWSLTGGGRSPLHF. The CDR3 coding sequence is TGTGCCTGGAGCCTGACGGGAGGGGGCCGTTCACCCCTCCACTTT.

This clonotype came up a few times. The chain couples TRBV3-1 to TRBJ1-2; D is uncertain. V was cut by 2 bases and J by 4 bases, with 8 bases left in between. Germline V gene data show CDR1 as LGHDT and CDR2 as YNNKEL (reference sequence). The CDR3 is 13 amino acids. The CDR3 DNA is TGTGCCAGCAGCCAAAAGAACACCTATGGCTACACCTTC. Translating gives CASSQKNTYGYTF.